This TCR beta chain derives from a study of CD4 T cells in relation to SARS-CoV-2 and coronaviruses. Study findings and constraints: Memory recall responses, not primary responses primed in culture, are what the assay detects. Each donor contributed either pre-pandemic or post-infection samples, not both.

Method: immunoSEQ multiplex PCR; TCRdb's copy keeps in-frame clones and lacks some. The sample lists tens of thousands of clones, 90% to 95% seen once, with roughly 0.4% in the top ten. Naive and memory CD4+ T cells came from enriched cryopreserved PBMCs. With regard to this clone: Its specificity is not known.

The CDR3 sequence is 14 residues long. V shed 3 bases, J shed 3 bases, and the junction held 4 bases outside the gene matches. From germline, CDR1 is MNHNS and CDR2 SASEGT. The chain couples TRBV6-1 to TRBJ2-7, with 8 bases matching TRBD1. The origin of this receptor is an adult with COVID-19. Sequenced input: naive CD4+ T cells from PBMCs. Subset noted: naive CD4+ T cells isolated by negative enrichment. The CDR3 protein is CASSDFGQGYEQYF. The DNA of the CDR3 is TGTGCCAGCAGTGATTTTGGACAGGGCTACGAGCAGTACTTC.